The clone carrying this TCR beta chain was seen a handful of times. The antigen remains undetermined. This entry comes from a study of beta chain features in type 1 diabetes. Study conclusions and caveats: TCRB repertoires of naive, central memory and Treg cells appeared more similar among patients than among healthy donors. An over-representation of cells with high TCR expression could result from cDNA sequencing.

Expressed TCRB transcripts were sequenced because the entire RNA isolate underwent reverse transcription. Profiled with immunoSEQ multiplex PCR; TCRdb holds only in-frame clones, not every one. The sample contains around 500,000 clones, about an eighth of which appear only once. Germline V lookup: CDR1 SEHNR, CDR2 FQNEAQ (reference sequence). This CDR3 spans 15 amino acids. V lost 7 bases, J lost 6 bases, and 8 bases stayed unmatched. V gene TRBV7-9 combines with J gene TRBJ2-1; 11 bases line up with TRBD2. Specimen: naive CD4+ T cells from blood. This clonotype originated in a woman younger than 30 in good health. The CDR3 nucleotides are TGTGCCAGCACCCCAATCGGACTAGCGGGCAATGAGCAGTTCTTC. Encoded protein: CASTPIGLAGNEQFF.